This T cell receptor (beta chain) stems from a study of beta chain features in type 1 diabetes. The length of the CDR3 is 15 residues. From germline, CDR1 is SGHRS and CDR2 YFSETQ. Deletions cut 2 bases from V and 2 bases from J, with 12 bases between. Expressed TCRB transcripts were sequenced after all isolated RNA was converted to cDNA. Data came from immunoSEQ multiplex PCR; TCRdb stores just in-frame clones and leaves some out. The top ten clones hold 0.023% of a sample with about 930,000 clones, roughly 16% of them seen once. This clone was observed a handful of times. Purity exceeding 95% was reached by all sorted populations.

Sequenced input: naive CD4+ T cells from blood. This clonotype was obtained from a woman between 18 and 30 years old in good health. V gene TRBV5-1 combines with J gene TRBJ2-3; no clear D gene. The CDR3 protein is CASSFTPLYTDTQYF. The CDR3, as DNA: TGCGCCAGCAGCTTTACGCCTCTATACACAGATACGCAGTATTTT.